The TCR beta chain described here comes from a study of blood T cell repertoires in COVID-19. The overall study: Nucleic acid was either cDNA or gDNA, and it came from T cells, B-cell-depleted T cells, or PBMCs.

Authors' methods: Reference gene primer amplification gave estimated nucleated cell counts. The protocol was immunoSEQ multiplex PCR, while the TCRdb copy is restricted to in-frame clones and leaves out a portion. That table gives V, J and clone size, and the DNA gave D and trimming. The repertoire holds some 250,000 clones, with 88% as singletons. V was clipped by 2 bases and J by 0 bases, with 14 bases between them. Germline V gene data show CDR1 as MDHEN and CDR2 as SYDVKM. CDR3 length: 17 residues. Source material: peripheral blood. This receptor was obtained from a human donor in a cohort sampled during active COVID-19. The rearrangement links TRBV28 to TRBJ1-3; possibly TRBD1 for D (6 bases). CDR3 in DNA: TGTGCCAGCAGTTTAGGCTGGCAGGGGAGCTCTGGAAACACCATATATTTT. Translating it yields CASSLGWQGSSGNTIYF.